This T cell receptor beta chain was retrieved from a study of blood T cell repertoires in COVID-19. Study context: Acute and convalescent COVID-19 specimens originated in the United States, Italy and Spain. PBMCs, B-cell-depleted T cells, or T cells provided the cDNA or gDNA that made up the material.

V lost 3 bases and J 7 bases, leaving 13 bases between the germline ends. From germline, CDR1 is LNHDA and CDR2 SQIVND (reference sequence). This CDR3 contains 14 residues. Study processing details: How many nucleated cells were present was estimated from reference gene primer amplification. TCRdb keeps only in-frame clones here, not all; method: immunoSEQ multiplex PCR. D and trimming were read from the DNA, whereas the V and J calls and clone size are those reported in that table. The data hold 140,000 or so clones, with around 89% observed a single time. This chain uses TRBV19 with TRBJ1-5; no firm D call. The clonotype comes from a woman older than 75 with acute or convalescent COVID-19. Sequenced: peripheral blood. The CDR3 region has the DNA TGTGCCAGTAGTATTGACGGTCTCGGGCAGCCCCAGCATTTT. Translation gives CASSIDGLGQPQHF.